This T cell receptor (beta chain) was observed in a study of patients and donors after allogeneic stem cell transplantation. V was cut by 6 bases and J by 0 bases, with 16 bases left in between. This CDR3 is 16 amino acids long. Each CDR3 protein gets one entry after TCRdb re-called the RT-PCR reads with MiXCR. This sample has approximately 200,000 distinct CDR3 sequences, with about 40% found just once. Sequenced material: blood, either unsorted or a sorted T cell fraction (not recorded which). The clonotype comes from a human donor who was either an allogeneic HSCT recipient or a stem cell or donor lymphocyte infusion donor (not recorded which). It is not recorded whose cells these are; they may come from a transplant donor. The V gene is TRBV12-3 or TRBV12-4, the J gene TRBJ2-3; D remains ambiguous. CDR3 region: CASSSTLPTSTDTQYF. DNA of the CDR3: TGTGCCAGCAGCTCGACCTTGCCTACTAGCACAGATACGCAGTATTTT.